The 27 T cell receptor beta chains below were found in one sample sequenced in a study of blood T cell repertoires in COVID-19 (dated by TCRdb to the early 2020s). The method was the immunoSEQ multiplex PCR assay. Sourced from immuneACCESS, this table was stored by TCRdb with only in-frame sequences that have V and J called. A share of the clones is absent; for the studies checked, an unresolved V gene accounts for under half, and the remainder has no known explanation. The table for this sample lists roughly 220,000 clones; 80% to 85% of them were counted only once. The top ten clones comprise more than 2% of the sample. The specimen sequenced was peripheral blood. These receptors were collected from a woman in her sixties or seventies with acute or convalescent COVID-19.

The chain has TRBV11-2 and TRBJ1-5; 9 bases map to TRBD1. Germline values: CDR1 SGHAT, CDR2 FQNNGV. V lost 5 bases, J lost 3 bases, and 5 bases stayed unmatched. The CDR3 loop spans 15 amino acids. CDR3 sequence (DNA): TGTGCCAGCAGCCCTGACAGGGGGGTCAATCAGCCCCAGCATTTT. It yields the protein CASSPDRGVNQPQHF.

J is TRBJ1-3 and V is TRBV6-5; the match to TRBD1 covers 8 bases. Germline-derived CDR1 and CDR2 are MNHEY and SVGAGI. Losses at the gene ends were 8 bases for V and 6 bases for J; bases not matched to a gene: 9. The CDR3 runs 14 residues. The CDR3 DNA sequence: TGTGCCAGCTGGGACAGGTCGGTGGAAAACACCATATATTTT. This sequence encodes CASWDRSVENTIYF.

This chain connects TRBV14 to TRBJ1-3, with a tentative D call TRBD1 (5 bases). The germline CDR1 and CDR2 sequences are SGHDN and FVKESK. Trimming left V 3 bases short and J 2 bases short, with 11 bases between. The CDR3 is 15 residues long. The CDR3 region has the DNA TGTGCCAGCAGCCATAGGGGCGCGACTGGAAACACCATATATTTT. It specifies CASSHRGATGNTIYF.

The CDR3 bases are TGTGCCAGCAGCTTCGGTCACCCACTACCCTACGAGCAGTACTTC. Protein sequence: CASSFGHPLPYEQYF. The V gene is TRBV5-5, the J gene TRBJ2-7, with D hard to call. Germline lookup yields CDR1 SGHKS and CDR2 YYEKEE (reference sequence). Trimming left V 2 bases short and J 2 bases short, with 14 bases between. The CDR3 consists of 15 residues.

J is TRBJ1-1 and V is TRBV29-1; D gene unclear. The CDR3 is 13 residues long. Germline lookup yields CDR1 SQVTM and CDR2 ANQGSEA. Deletions cut 2 bases from V and 1 base from J, with 8 bases between. This CDR3 reads CSVERGGNTEAFF. In DNA form, the CDR3 reads TGCAGCGTTGAACGGGGAGGGAACACTGAAGCTTTCTTT.

The chain combines TRBV30 with TRBJ2-5; D uncertain. The V end lost 2 bases, the J end lost 5 bases, and 3 bases lay between the germline ends. Per germline, CDR1 GTSNPN and CDR2 SVGIG (reference sequence). This CDR3 has 10 residues. For the CDR3, the DNA is TGTGCCTGGAGTCAGGAGACCCAGTACTTC. Protein product: CAWSQETQYF. Full variable domain (missing parts from reference TRBV30 and TRBJ2-5): SQTIHQWPATLVQPVGSPLSLECTVEGTSNPNLYWYRQAAGRGLQLLFYSVGIGQISSEVPQNLSASRPQDRQFILSSKKLLLSDSGFYLCAWSQETQYFGPGTRLLVL.

A single count supports this clone. The sample holds other DNA sequences that translate to the same CDR3. The chain employs TRBV5-1 and TRBJ2-7; D unclear. The CDR3 is made up of 14 amino acids. Germline assignment: CDR1 SGHRS and CDR2 YFSETQ. Trimming took 1 base from V and 2 from J, leaving 10 bases between them. In DNA, the CDR3 is TGCGCCAGCAGCTTGAACGCAGGTACCTACGAGCAGTACTTC. It specifies CASSLNAGTYEQYF. The whole variable domain, remainder taken from reference TRBV5-1 and TRBJ2-7, is KAGVTQTPRYLIKTRGQQVTLSCSPISGHRSVSWYQQTPGQGLQFLFEYFSETQRNKGNFPGRFSGRQFSNSRSEMNVSTLELGDSALYLCASSLNAGTYEQYFGPGTRLTVT.

This rearrangement joins TRBV5-4 to TRBJ2-7, with TRBD2 identical over 11 bases. This CDR3 has 15 amino acids. J was trimmed by 4 bases and V by 3 bases; bases with no gene match: 6. The germline CDR1 and CDR2 sequences are SGHNT and YYREEE (reference sequence). The CDR3 reads CASSSLAGGPYEQYF. CDR3 nucleotides: TGTGCCAGCAGCTCTCTAGCGGGGGGCCCATACGAGCAGTACTTC.

The chain combines TRBV20-1 with TRBJ2-1; D gene ambiguous. Germline assignment: CDR1 DFQATT and CDR2 SNEGSKA (reference sequence). V shed 3 bases and J shed 0 bases, with 18 bases lying between them. This CDR3 has 17 amino acids. The CDR3 sequence is CSASSYFGASSYNEQFF. CDR3 sequence (DNA): TGCAGTGCTAGTAGTTACTTTGGCGCTAGCTCCTACAATGAGCAGTTCTTC.

The chain joins TRBV29-1 to TRBJ1-2; D gene uncertain. Looked up from germline, CDR1 is SQVTM and CDR2 is ANQGSEA. This CDR3 has 12 residues. Trimming stripped 0 bases from V and 4 bases from J, with 6 bases between. The CDR3 region is CSVEDRGYGYTF. As DNA, the CDR3 is TGCAGCGTTGAAGATCGGGGCTATGGCTACACCTTC.

A word on this clone: A read error is likely, as this CDR3 ends without the conserved phenylalanine or tryptophan. The DNA is left out, because the CDR3 cannot be placed on it with certainty; the CDR3 is given as TCRdb lists it. The chain has TRBV27 and TRBJ1-4; TRBD1 reflects the table's D call only, with no check against the DNA. The CDR3 is 11 amino acids in total, end residues counted. The germline V gene has CDR1 MNHEY and CDR2 SMNVEV (reference sequence). CDR3 protein: CASSSPGQPFP.

V usage is TRBV6-5 and J usage is TRBJ2-3; 8 nucleotides align to TRBD2. After removal of 2 bases from V and 0 bases from J, the junction contained 4 bases not matched to a gene. CDR3 length: 16 amino acids. The V gene's germline CDR1 is MNHEY and CDR2 SVGAGI. CDR3 loop: CASSYRGGSSTDTQYF. CDR3 coding DNA: TGTGCCAGCAGTTACCGGGGGGGATCTAGCACAGATACGCAGTATTTT.

V usage is TRBV14 and J usage is TRBJ2-1; D not resolved. Between the trimmed V and J ends, which lost 1 base and 7 bases, there was a span of 5 bases. CDR1 and CDR2 from the germline V gene are SGHDN and FVKESK. The CDR3 is made up of 12 amino acids. This CDR3 is CASSQGQNEQFF. As DNA, the CDR3 is TGTGCCAGCAGCCAAGGCCAGAATGAGCAGTTCTTC. The full variable domain, with the rest looked up from reference TRBV14 and TRBJ2-1, is EAGVTQFPSHSVIEKGQTVTLRCDPISGHDNLYWYRRVMGKEIKFLLHFVKESKQDESGMPNNRFLAERTGGTYSTLKVQPAELEDSGVYFCASSQGQNEQFFGPGTRLTVL.

The chain couples TRBV9 to TRBJ1-6; 9 bases align to TRBD1. The CDR3 has 14 residues. From germline, CDR1 is SGDLS and CDR2 YYNGEE. With V trimmed by 4 bases and J by 9 bases, 5 bases remained unmatched. CDR3: CASSPGQGGSPLHF. CDR3 bases: TGTGCCAGCAGCCCGGGACAGGGTGGTTCACCCCTCCACTTT.

The table lists this clone with a few counts. This chain uses TRBV7-9 with TRBJ2-1; the match to TRBD2 covers 8 bases. CDR3 size: 16 residues. Germline assignment: CDR1 SEHNR and CDR2 FQNEAQ (reference sequence). V dropped 5 bases and J dropped 10; count of bases not matched to a gene: 16. Here the CDR3 reads CASSPPGRGQKGEQFF. In DNA, the CDR3 is TGTGCCAGCAGCCCACCCGGGAGGGGCCAGAAAGGGGAGCAGTTCTTC.

Comments on this clone: Within the sample, other DNA sequences also encode this same CDR3. This chain connects TRBV18 to TRBJ1-1; D is ambiguous. Trimming stripped 6 bases from V and 1 base from J, with 9 bases between. This CDR3 comprises 13 residues. CDR1 is KGHSH, CDR2 LQKENI, per germline. CDR3 region: CASSLEGNTEAFF. DNA of the CDR3: TGTGCCAGCTCCCTCGAGGGGAACACTGAAGCTTTCTTT.

A remark on this clone: One end of the junction varies from germline; a read error may be responsible. The rearrangement joins TRBV2 to TRBJ1-4; the D is unclear. Germline values: CDR1 SNHLY, CDR2 FYNNEI. This CDR3 is built from 15 residues. CDR3 protein: CASSVGRSTTEKLFF. The CDR3 nucleotides are TGTGCCAGCAGTGTTGGCAGGTCGACTACTGAAAAACTGTTTTTT.

The rearrangement uses TRBV27 and TRBJ2-3; 7 nucleotides match TRBD2. The length of the CDR3 is 19 residues. V shed 2 bases and J 0 bases; nucleotides not matched to a gene: 14. The germline gives CDR1 MNHEY, CDR2 SMNVEV (reference sequence). The CDR3 sequence: CASSLQPVKRGTSTDTQYF. The CDR3 DNA is TGTGCCAGCAGTTTACAGCCCGTTAAGCGGGGAACTAGCACAGATACGCAGTATTTT.

The rearrangement uses TRBV6-5 and TRBJ1-1; the D is unclear. CDR1 is MNHEY and CDR2 is SVGAGI in the germline V gene. The CDR3 covers 15 residues. Trimming shortened V by 0 bases and J by 8 bases, and 16 bases separated the two germline ends. The chain's CDR3 is CASSYSSSLPGEAFF. The CDR3, as DNA: TGTGCCAGCAGTTACTCGAGTTCCCTCCCGGGGGAAGCTTTCTTT.

The J gene is TRBJ2-1, the V gene TRBV6-5; 9 positions agree with TRBD2. The germline V gene encodes CDR1 MNHEY and CDR2 SVGAGI. CDR3 length: 12 amino acids. V gave up 8 bases and J gave up 9 bases; unmatched junction bases: 5. The DNA of the CDR3 is TGTGCCAGCCTACGGACTAGCGTTGAGCAGTTCTTC. It encodes CASLRTSVEQFF.

J is TRBJ2-3 and V is TRBV5-1; TRBD2 matches at 9 bases. This CDR3 is built from 13 residues. Germline V CDR1 and CDR2: SGHRS, YFSETQ. J was trimmed by 8 bases and V by 4 bases; bases with no gene match: 5. CDR3 in DNA: TGCGCCAGCAGCCCGGGGCGGGGGGGTACGCAGTATTTT. It encodes CASSPGRGGTQYF.

This chain uses TRBV7-2 with TRBJ1-3, with 8 bases identical to TRBD1. The V gene's germline CDR1 is SGHTA and CDR2 FQGNSA. With 5 bases clipped from V and 0 bases from J, the junction kept 6 bases outside the gene matches. CDR3 size: 16 residues. CDR3 nucleotide sequence: TGTGCCAGCAGCCTGACAGGGGTTGCCTCTGGAAACACCATATATTTT. Translated, it gives CASSLTGVASGNTIYF.

The gene calls are TRBV18 and TRBJ2-1, with 12 bases fitting TRBD1. CDR1 and CDR2 (germline): KGHSH, LQKENI. The CDR3 loop spans 15 amino acids. The junction had 3 bases not matched to a gene; V was cut back by 5 bases and J by 4 bases. The CDR3 DNA is TGTGCCAGCTCAGGGACAGGGGGCCGGTACAATGAGCAGTTCTTC. It is translated as CASSGTGGRYNEQFF. Together with reference TRBV18 and TRBJ2-1, the CDR3 gives the full variable domain: NAGVMQNPRHLVRRRGQEARLRCSPMKGHSHVYWYRQLPEEGLKFMVYLQKENIIDESGMPKERFSAEFPKEGPSILRIQQVVRGDSAAYFCASSGTGGRYNEQFFGPGTRLTVL.

The V and J genes are TRBV5-6 and TRBJ2-7; D is uncertain. With 1 base removed from V and 1 base from J, the gap between germline ends came to 6 bases. In germline, CDR1 is SGHDT, CDR2 YYEEEE. The CDR3 sequence is 13 residues long. The CDR3 nucleotides are TGTGCCAGCAGCTTGTACAGTTCCTACGAGCAGTACTTC. Protein: CASSLYSSYEQYF.

CDR3 residues: CASSIRQNNYGYTF. The CDR3 DNA sequence: TGTGCCAGCAGCATAAGACAGAACAACTATGGCTACACCTTC. This rearrangement joins TRBV7-2 to TRBJ1-2; weak D call: TRBD1 (5 bases). CDR3 length: 14 residues. Germline lookup yields CDR1 SGHTA and CDR2 FQGNSA. V dropped 5 bases and J dropped 2 bases, with 12 bases sitting between them.

The CDR3 region is CASRGAPNTEAFF. The CDR3 DNA sequence: TGTGCCAGCAGAGGGGCACCGAACACTGAAGCTTTCTTT. This chain links TRBV5-4 with TRBJ1-1, with D possibly matching TRBD1 (5 bases). V was shortened by 5 bases and J by 1 base, with 9 bases between the two germline ends. This CDR3 spans 13 amino acids. Looked up from germline, CDR1 is SGHNT and CDR2 is YYREEE (reference sequence). Full variable domain (rest looked up from reference TRBV5-4 and TRBJ1-1): ETGVTQSPTHLIKTRGQQVTLRCSSQSGHNTVSWYQQALGQGPQFIFQYYREEENGRGNFPPRFSGLQFPNYSSELNVNALELDDSALYLCASRGAPNTEAFFGQGTRLTVV.

V is TRBV6-5 and J is TRBJ2-7; tentatively, D is TRBD1 (5 bases). Trimming cost V 11 bases and J 0 bases, with 14 bases left between them. Germline CDR1 MNHEY, CDR2 SVGAGI. CDR3 length: 13 amino acids. CDR3 residues: CARHRQSSYEQYF. The DNA for the CDR3 is TGTGCCCGTCACAGACAGAGCTCCTACGAGCAGTACTTC.